Listed below are T cell receptor beta chains from one sample, sequenced in a study of blood T cells in healthy people across ages. Using its own MiXCR run on the 5' RACE reads, TCRdb lists one record per CDR3 protein. The table has 1.2 million to 1.5 million distinct CDR3 sequences, roughly 64% seen once. Sequencing was carried out using blood. The origin of the receptors is a man between 18 and 35 years old in good health. Both conserved end residues are part of each CDR3. D genes are given only for firm matches. The listing skips clone size in some rows; elsewhere it reads once, few, many or a size class.

size: few
V: TRBV27
J: TRBJ2-3
D: TRBD1
DNA: TGTGCCAGCAGTTTAAGACAGGGGGCGGCAGATACGCAGTATTTT
CDR3: CASSLRQGAADTQYF

size: NA
V: TRBV25-1
J: TRBJ2-3
D: TRBD1
DNA: TGTGCCAGCAGCGGACAGGTTTGGACAGATACGCAGTATTTT
CDR3: CASSGQVWTDTQYF

size: NA
V: TRBV7-2
J: TRBJ2-6
D: NA
DNA: TGTGCCAGCAAAGTTGACTCTGGGGCCAACGTCCTGACTTTC
CDR3: CASKVDSGANVLTF

size: NA
V: TRBV7-2
J: TRBJ2-5
D: NA
DNA: TGTGCCAGCAGCTTAGCCCCGACAGGTTTGCAAGAGGCCCAGTACTTC
CDR3: CASSLAPTGLQEAQYF

size: NA
V: TRBV27
J: TRBJ1-5
D: NA
DNA: TGTGCCAGCAGTTTGGGGGGGGTTTCAGCTGTCAGCCCCCAGCATTTT
CDR3: CASSLGGVSAVSPQHF

size: NA
V: TRBV6-6
J: TRBJ2-7
D: TRBD1
DNA: TGTGCCAGCAGTTATTTTTTGAGACAGGGGAGCTCCTACGAGCAGTACTTC
CDR3: CASSYFLRQGSSYEQYF

size: NA
V: TRBV6-5
J: TRBJ1-2
D: NA
DNA: TGTGCCAGCAGACGGTCCGCGGGTAGAGGCTACACCTTC
CDR3: CASRRSAGRGYTF

size: NA
V: TRBV5-4
J: TRBJ2-1
D: NA
DNA: TGTGCCAGCAGCCCCCCTGGGACGTGGTACAATGAGCAGTTCTTC
CDR3: CASSPPGTWYNEQFF

size: NA
V: TRBV29-1
J: TRBJ1-1
D: NA
DNA: TGCAGCGTTCCCCAGGGGATGAACACTGAAGCTTTCTTT
CDR3: CSVPQGMNTEAFF

size: once
V: TRBV7-9
J: TRBJ1-4
D: TRBD1
DNA: TGTGCCAGCAGGGCCGGGACAGCGGCTGAAAAACTGTTTTTT
CDR3: CASRAGTAAEKLFF

size: NA
V: TRBV20-1
J: TRBJ2-3
D: NA
DNA: TGCAGTGCCGAGGGATCAGATACGCAGTATTTT
CDR3: CSAEGSDTQYF

size: NA
V: TRBV20-1
J: TRBJ2-1
D: NA
DNA: TGCAGTGCCCTCACCTACAATGAGCAGTTCTTC
CDR3: CSALTYNEQFF

size: NA
V: TRBV20-1
J: TRBJ1-1
D: TRBD1
DNA: TGCAGTGCTGAATTCGGACAGGGCTACACTGAAGCTTTCTTT
CDR3: CSAEFGQGYTEAFF

size: NA
V: TRBV7-9
J: TRBJ2-7
D: NA
DNA: TGTGCCAGCAGCATCCAAGAGGGCGGGCAGTACTTC
CDR3: CASSIQEGGQYF

size: few
V: TRBV15
J: TRBJ2-5
D: NA
DNA: TGTGCCACCAGCAGAGATCAGGCAGGGCCGAGAGGAGAGACCCAGTACTTC
CDR3: CATSRDQAGPRGETQYF

size: NA
V: TRBV3-1
J: TRBJ2-1
D: TRBD2
DNA: TGTGCCAGCAGCCAAGATTTAGCGGGAGTCGGTAATGAGCAGTTCTTC
CDR3: CASSQDLAGVGNEQFF

size: NA
V: TRBV7-2
J: TRBJ2-1
D: NA
DNA: TGTGCCAGCAGCCGTCAGAGTGAGCAGTTCTTC
CDR3: CASSRQSEQFF

size: NA
V: TRBV20-1
J: TRBJ2-7
D: TRBD2
DNA: TGCAGTGCCAAGAGAACTAGCGGGGGTTCCTACAATGAGCAGTACTTC
CDR3: CSAKRTSGGSYNEQYF

size: NA
V: TRBV6-5
J: TRBJ1-6
D: NA
DNA: TGTGCCAGCAGTTACCTCGGCTTTCGGACGGCCGGCTCCTATAATTCACCCCTCCACTTT
CDR3: CASSYLGFRTAGSYNSPLHF

size: NA
V: TRBV7-9
J: TRBJ2-1
D: TRBD2
DNA: TGTGCCAGCAGCTTAGGCGCGACTAGCGCGAATGAGCAGTTCTTC
CDR3: CASSLGATSANEQFF

size: NA
V: TRBV4-1
J: TRBJ2-7
D: NA
DNA: TGCGCCAGCAGCCCCTCTCAGGGGCCGGGCGAGCAGTACTTC
CDR3: CASSPSQGPGEQYF

size: NA
V: TRBV7-9
J: TRBJ1-6
D: NA
DNA: TGTGCCAGCAGCTCTGAGGGGCAGGCCCACTTT
CDR3: CASSSEGQAHF

size: NA
V: TRBV4-1
J: TRBJ1-5
D: TRBD1
DNA: TGCGCCAGCAGCCCCGTAGGGACAGGGGGCAATCAGCCCCAGCATTTT
CDR3: CASSPVGTGGNQPQHF

size: NA
V: TRBV21-1
J: TRBJ2-1
D: NA
DNA: TGTGCCAGCAGCAAAGGAGAAATTCCGACAGACTATTACAATGAGCAGTTCTTC
CDR3: CASSKGEIPTDYYNEQFF

size: once
V: TRBV20-1
J: TRBJ2-6
D: NA
DNA: TGCAGTGCTAGAGATCCTCTGCCCGCCTCTGGGACCAACGTCCTGACTTTC
CDR3: CSARDPLPASGTNVLTF

size: NA
V: TRBV12-3/TRBV12-4
J: TRBJ2-1
D: NA
DNA: TGTGCCAGCAGTGCCCGGGACTCAGAACTCTCCTCCTACGAGCAGTTCTTC
CDR3: CASSARDSELSSYEQFF

size: NA
V: TRBV6-5
J: TRBJ2-3
D: TRBD2
DNA: TGTGCCAGCAGTATAGCGGGAACCACCCCAGATACGCAGTATTTT
CDR3: CASSIAGTTPDTQYF

size: once
V: TRBV3-1
J: TRBJ2-5
D: TRBD1
DNA: TGTGCCAGCAGCCAGGGGACAGTGTACCAAGAGACCCAGTACTTC
CDR3: CASSQGTVYQETQYF

size: NA
V: TRBV4-1
J: TRBJ1-2
D: NA
DNA: TGCGCCAGCAGCCAAGTGGGGGGGCGACGTAAGGGCTACACCTTC
CDR3: CASSQVGGRRKGYTF

size: NA
V: TRBV10-3
J: TRBJ2-3
D: NA
DNA: TGTGCCATCAGTGAGGGCAGCAGTGGCACAGATACGCAGTATTTT
CDR3: CAISEGSSGTDTQYF

size: NA
V: TRBV6-2/TRBV6-3
J: TRBJ2-1
D: NA
DNA: TGTGCCGAACCCGAAATGGGACCGAAGACGACCAATGAGCAGTTCTTC
CDR3: CAEPEMGPKTTNEQFF

size: NA
V: TRBV3-1
J: TRBJ1-1
D: NA
DNA: TGTGCCAGCAGCCAAGAGGTAGGGGTGGCCACTGAAGCTTTCTTT
CDR3: CASSQEVGVATEAFF

size: NA
V: TRBV21-1
J: TRBJ2-5
D: NA
DNA: TGTGCCAGCAGCAAAAGAGGGATGGTCGGGGGCACCCAAGAGACCCAGTACTTC
CDR3: CASSKRGMVGGTQETQYF

size: many
V: TRBV12-3/TRBV12-4
J: TRBJ1-2
D: TRBD1
DNA: TGTGCCAGCAGTTTCGATGTGGGACAGGGAAGTAATGGCTACACCTTC
CDR3: CASSFDVGQGSNGYTF

size: few
V: TRBV5-1
J: TRBJ2-3
D: TRBD1
DNA: TGCGCCAGCAGCTCGGACAGGGCTCCAGATACGCAGTATTTT
CDR3: CASSSDRAPDTQYF

size: NA
V: TRBV29-1
J: TRBJ2-7
D: NA
DNA: TGCAGCGCCACGCTCCAACCCCCGCAGGGCGAGCAGTACTTC
CDR3: CSATLQPPQGEQYF

size: many
V: TRBV27
J: TRBJ1-2
D: TRBD1
DNA: TGTGCCAGCAGTGGTCAGGGGGATGGCTACACCTTC
CDR3: CASSGQGDGYTF

size: NA
V: TRBV20-1
J: TRBJ1-2
D: NA
DNA: TGCAGCACCCCGGACGGCCGGTATGGCTACACCTTC
CDR3: CSTPDGRYGYTF

size: NA
V: TRBV20-1
J: TRBJ2-2
D: NA
DNA: TGCAGTGCTAGTGCGCGGGAGAACACCGGGGAGCTGTTTTTT
CDR3: CSASARENTGELFF

size: NA
V: TRBV2
J: TRBJ2-7
D: TRBD1
DNA: TGTGCCAGCAGCGCACTAGGGACAGGGGACAGCTCCTACGAGCAGTACTTC
CDR3: CASSALGTGDSSYEQYF

size: NA
V: TRBV4-2
J: TRBJ2-3
D: TRBD2
DNA: TGTGCCAGCAGCCAAGCACAGGAGCGGGACTTCGAAGCGCAGTATTTT
CDR3: CASSQAQERDFEAQYF

size: once
V: TRBV6-1
J: TRBJ1-2
D: NA
DNA: TGTGCCAGCAGAGACGCTTTAGGCTACACCTTC
CDR3: CASRDALGYTF

size: few
V: TRBV3-1
J: TRBJ2-1
D: NA
DNA: TGTGCCAGCAGCCTCTTTTATTTAGATGAGCAGTTCTTC
CDR3: CASSLFYLDEQFF

size: many
V: TRBV6-1
J: TRBJ1-5
D: NA
DNA: TGTGCCAGCAGTGAGTTAGGTCAGCCCCAGCATTTT
CDR3: CASSELGQPQHF

size: NA
V: TRBV13
J: TRBJ1-2
D: NA
DNA: TGTGCCAGCAGCTTAGAGGTAGATGGCTACACCTTC
CDR3: CASSLEVDGYTF

size: few
V: TRBV20-1
J: TRBJ1-2
D: NA
DNA: TGCAGAGAACCAAGCGTGTATGGCTACACCTTC
CDR3: CREPSVYGYTF

size: NA
V: TRBV19
J: TRBJ2-1
D: NA
DNA: TGTGCCAGTACTCCAGCGGCCCGGGTAGCGGCCAATGAGCAGTTCTTC
CDR3: CASTPAARVAANEQFF

size: NA
V: TRBV4-1
J: TRBJ2-7
D: TRBD2
DNA: TGCGCCAGCAGCCAAGGACGGGGACTAGCGGCACCATCCTGCGAGCAGTACTTC
CDR3: CASSQGRGLAAPSCEQYF

size: NA
V: TRBV3-1
J: TRBJ2-7
D: TRBD1
DNA: TGTGCCAGCAGCCAATGGTATACAGGGGAGTACTTC
CDR3: CASSQWYTGEYF

size: NA
V: TRBV6-5
J: TRBJ1-4
D: NA
DNA: TGTGCCAGCGGTCCCTTACTTGCAACTAATGAAAAACTGTTTTTT
CDR3: CASGPLLATNEKLFF